A single sample is the source of the 21 T cell receptor beta chains below, sequenced in a study of T cells in Graves' hyperthyroidism and ophthalmopathy. Amplification targeted TCR beta CDR3 regions from RNA transcripts. HTBI primers were used for first-round RT-PCR of the TCR CDR3. TCRdb reprocessed the multiplex PCR reads via MiXCR and lists one record per CDR3 protein. The sample holds 300,000 to 500,000 distinct CDR3 sequences, 11% to 15% seen once. What was sequenced was blood. Receptor source: a man between 50 and 59 years old with Graves' ophthalmopathy.

Ten or more counts support this clonotype. The rearrangement uses TRBV6-1 and TRBJ2-7, with TRBD2 as a possible D gene (7 bases). The CDR3 contains 14 residues. Germline V gene lookup returns CDR1 MNHNS and CDR2 SASEGT. Trimming took off 5 bases at V and 1 base at J, with 12 bases between the two ends. The CDR3 DNA sequence: TGTGCCAGCAGTCCAAGGGGGGGGTCCTACGAGCAGTACTTC. Translating gives CASSPRGGSYEQYF.

Only a few counts were recorded for this clonotype. V gene TRBV2 combines with J gene TRBJ1-2; no definite D call. The CDR3 extends over 14 amino acids. The germline CDR1 and CDR2 sequences are SNHLY and FYNNEI. Trimming pared 5 bases from V and 4 bases from J, leaving 14 bases between. CDR3 coding DNA: TGTGCCAGCAGTTACCCCGGCAGCGTCTATGGCTACACCTTC. Translation: CASSYPGSVYGYTF.

This chain connects TRBV30 to TRBJ2-3, with TRBD2 as a possible D gene (6 bases). Between the trimmed V and J ends, which lost 2 bases and 6 bases, there was a span of 15 bases. The CDR3 sequence is 14 residues long. Looked up from germline, CDR1 is GTSNPN and CDR2 is SVGIG (reference sequence). In nucleotides, the CDR3 is TGTGCCTGGAGTAGGTCGGGGGTGCTTGATACGCAGTATTTT. As protein: CAWSRSGVLDTQYF.

There are a few counts of this clonotype. The chain couples TRBV6-1 to TRBJ2-7; weak D call: TRBD2 (6 bases). Germline CDR1 is MNHNS and CDR2 is SASEGT. The CDR3 has 13 residues. V dropped 6 bases and J dropped 7 bases, with 16 bases sitting between them. CDR3 residues: CASSPGTPQEQYF. DNA for the CDR3: TGTGCCAGCAGCCCCGGGACTCCCCAGGAGCAGTACTTC.

This chain uses TRBV18 with TRBJ1-5, with D possibly being TRBD1 (6 bases). The V end lost 4 bases, the J end lost 6 bases, and 25 bases lay between the germline ends. Germline V CDR1 and CDR2: KGHSH, LQKENI. The CDR3 has 18 amino acids. The CDR3 region is CASSRKLDSLTSLQPQHF. The CDR3 region has the DNA TGTGCCAGCTCACGAAAATTGGACAGCCTTACGAGCCTTCAGCCCCAGCATTTT.

This clonotype came up many times. The gene calls are TRBV7-3 and TRBJ2-1; unclear D gene. V lost 5 bases to trimming and J lost 12 bases, with 11 bases between them. This CDR3 is 11 amino acids long. Germline assignment: CDR1 SGHTA and CDR2 FQGTGA. CDR3 residues: CASSPGIGQFF. CDR3 nucleotides: TGTGCCAGCAGCCCCGGAATTGGGCAGTTCTTC.

Ten or more counts support this clonotype. The rearrangement joins TRBV27 to TRBJ2-5; TRBD1 matches 12 bases. CDR3 size: 14 residues. Germline trimming cut 4 bases from V and 5 bases from J; bases unmatched to any gene: 2. The germline gives CDR1 MNHEY, CDR2 SMNVEV (reference sequence). The CDR3 spells CASSWDRGRETQYF. CDR3 coding DNA: TGTGCCAGCAGTTGGGACAGGGGGCGGGAGACCCAGTACTTC.

In its sample, this clonotype was seen a few times. This chain connects TRBV28 to TRBJ1-2; tentatively, D is TRBD1 (6 bases). CDR1 MDHEN and CDR2 SYDVKM come from the germline V gene. This CDR3 has 17 amino acids. V lost 3 bases to trimming and J lost 1 base, with 18 bases between them. CDR3 bases: TGTGCCAGCAGTTTGGCGGGATGGGGGCAAATTAACTATGGCTACACCTTC. Encoded protein: CASSLAGWGQINYGYTF.

At least ten counts were recorded for this clonotype. The chain recombines TRBV2 with TRBJ1-2; D is unclear. Germline CDR1 SNHLY, CDR2 FYNNEI. This CDR3 spans 14 amino acids. Between the trimmed V and J ends, which lost 1 base and 2 bases, there was a span of 8 bases. The CDR3 is CASSEDGLNYGYTF. For the CDR3, the DNA is TGTGCCAGCAGTGAAGACGGACTAAACTATGGCTACACCTTC.

This clonotype has a handful of counts. The rearrangement joins TRBV6-4 to TRBJ1-1, with 7 bases aligning to TRBD1. CDR3 length: 19 amino acids. The junction had 20 bases not matched to a gene; V was cut back by 3 bases and J by 4 bases. CDR1 MRHNA and CDR2 SNTAGT come from the germline V gene. The CDR3 nucleotides read TGTGCCAGCAGTGAAGCTAGGACAGGAGAGAGGGTGGGCGGCACTGAAGCTTTCTTT. Translation gives CASSEARTGERVGGTEAFF.

V usage is TRBV5-1 and J usage is TRBJ2-1, with 12 bases identical to TRBD2. Trimming cost V 1 base and J 2 bases; bases outside gene matches: 4. This CDR3 contains 17 residues. Germline V gene sequence: CDR1 SGHRS, CDR2 YFSETQ. The CDR3 nucleotides read TGCGCCAGCAGCTTGCGGACTAGCGGGAAGGCCTACAATGAGCAGTTCTTC. Translated, it gives CASSLRTSGKAYNEQFF.

The chain joins TRBV6-6 to TRBJ2-5, with D unresolved. V was cut by 2 bases and J by 4 bases, with 11 bases left in between. The germline gives CDR1 MNHNY, CDR2 SVGAGI (reference sequence). The CDR3 covers 14 residues. In nucleotides, the CDR3 is TGTGCCAGCAGTTACGGCGGCAGACTAGAGACCCAGTACTTC. Translating gives CASSYGGRLETQYF.

On this clonotype: This may come from a read error, since a much larger clone is one base off. V is TRBV10-3 and J is TRBJ2-2; D possibly corresponds to TRBD2 (5 bases). Germline CDR1 reads ENHRY; CDR2 reads SYGVKD. The length of the CDR3 is 17 residues. The CDR3 protein is CAVSRVEGGNTGGELFF. The CDR3 DNA is TGTGCCGTCAGTCGGGTTGAGGGCGGCAACACGGGAGGGGAGCTGTTTTTT.

This clonotype was seen a handful of times. The chain uses TRBV4-2 and TRBJ2-3, with TRBD1 as a possible D gene (6 bases). Germline values: CDR1 LGHNA, CDR2 YNFKEQ. CDR3 length: 15 amino acids. Trimming cost V 3 bases and J 1 base, with 11 bases left between them. CDR3 sequence reads: CASSHPGQRTDTQYF. CDR3 DNA: TGTGCCAGCAGCCACCCCGGACAGCGCACAGATACGCAGTATTTT.

This clonotype was seen more than once but under ten times. The rearrangement links TRBV19 to TRBJ2-1, with 12 bases lining up with TRBD1. Germline CDR1 is LNHDA and CDR2 is SQIVND (reference sequence). There are 15 residues in the CDR3. The J segment lost 8 bases and the V segment lost 8 bases, leaving 10 bases of the junction unmatched. The CDR3 bases are TGTGCCAGTGAAACCGGGACAGGGGGCATCGATGAGCAGTTCTTC. Amino acids: CASETGTGGIDEQFF.

This clonotype was seen more than once but under ten times. J is TRBJ2-2 and V is TRBV3-1; D tentatively reads TRBD1 or TRBD2 (6 bases each). The CDR3 totals 12 residues. CDR1 and CDR2 (germline): LGHDT, YNNKEL (reference sequence). V was clipped by 6 bases and J by 6 bases, with 8 bases between them. The CDR3 here is CASSRGPGELFF. The CDR3 DNA is TGTGCCAGCAGTCGGGGGCCCGGGGAGCTGTTTTTT.

This clonotype has only a few counts. The rearrangement joins TRBV4-1 to TRBJ2-7; TRBD2 aligns across 15 bases. Germline V gene data show CDR1 as MGHRA and CDR2 as YSYEKL. V shed 2 bases and J 3 bases; nucleotides not matched to a gene: 5. This CDR3 spans 17 amino acids. This chain's CDR3 is CASSQTKGLAGGYEQYF. CDR3 coding DNA: TGCGCCAGCAGCCAAACTAAGGGACTAGCGGGAGGCTACGAGCAGTACTTC.

This clonotype was seen a handful of times. The chain combines TRBV2 with TRBJ2-5; TRBD2 matches at 8 bases. This CDR3 region has 14 residues. Trimming at V came to 5 bases and at J to 5 bases, leaving 7 bases not matched to a gene. Per germline, CDR1 SNHLY and CDR2 FYNNEI. In nucleotides, the CDR3 is TGTGCCAGCAGTCCCAGCGGGAGTTCGGAGACCCAGTACTTC. Residues: CASSPSGSSETQYF.

This clonotype was counted between two and nine times. The V gene is TRBV2, the J gene TRBJ2-1; D possibly corresponds to TRBD2 (5 bases). Trimming removed 7 bases from V and 9 bases from J, with 19 bases in between. Germline V gene sequence: CDR1 SNHLY, CDR2 FYNNEI. The CDR3 loop spans 14 amino acids. CDR3 coding DNA: TGTGCCAGCACCACCAGGACTGGGTCAGGTGAGCAGTTCTTC. Translated, it gives CASTTRTGSGEQFF.

This clonotype was counted at least ten times. The chain carries TRBV28 and TRBJ2-5, with D tentatively TRBD1 (6 bases). The CDR3 spans 15 residues. Looked up from germline, CDR1 is MDHEN and CDR2 is SYDVKM. The V end was cut by 8 bases, the J end by 5 bases, with 21 bases between. The chain's CDR3 is CASGDLQGAQETQYF. CDR3 coding DNA: TGTGCCAGCGGAGACTTACAGGGTGCTCAGGAGACCCAGTACTTC.

There are a few counts of this clonotype. This may be a read error, as it is one base from a much larger clone. J is TRBJ2-1 and V is TRBV7-9; the match to TRBD2 covers 10 bases. V trimming: 7 bases; J trimming: 4 bases; junction bases outside the gene matches: 4. CDR1 and CDR2 (germline): SEHNR, FQNEAQ (reference sequence). The CDR3 length is 14 residues. The CDR3 spells CASNASGRYNEQFF. Here the CDR3 DNA reads TGTGCCAGCAACGCTAGCGGGAGATACAATGAGCAGTTCTTC. The full variable domain, completed using reference TRBV7-9 and TRBJ2-1, is DTGVSQNPRHKITKRGQNVTFRCDPISEHNRLYWYRQTLGQGPEFLTYFQNEAQLEKSRLLSDRFSAERPKGSFSTLEIQRTEQGDSAMYLCASNASGRYNEQFFGPGTRLTVL.